This entry concerns a single T cell receptor (beta chain). Its antigen remains undetermined. No base-level quality is on record; no much larger clone is a single base apart. These data originate in a study of shared clonotypes between healthy human individuals (dated by TCRdb to the early 2020s). Broadly, across the study: The cohort comprised two women and a few men aged 18 to 49 years. For each donor, three plates each were used for CD4 naive and CD4 memory, two plates were used for CD8 naive, and one plate was used for CD8 memory. To estimate repertoire size and how much clonotype sharing occurs between individuals, the study deeply sequenced the blood TCR repertoires of 4 to 6 healthy adults. Different laboratories and diverse techniques were used to prepare libraries and sequence TCR repertoires, to increase sequencing depth and limit assay-specific biases. Leukapheresis yielded between about 0.85 and 10 billion PBMCs per donor. The full study reports these points: Sampling was restricted to blood, and TCR repertoires in tissue are likely to differ from TCR repertoires in blood. Even with the large sequencing depth, rarefaction of the sorted-subset datasets indicated that sequencing was incomplete. The small number of donors limited the genetic and exposure-history diversity represented. Across a handful of donors, around 5% of naive CD4, 3% to 4% of naive CD8, about 2% of memory CD4, and over 0.35% of memory CD8 clonotypes were shared. Naive subsets generally had larger estimated clonotype richness than memory subsets did. Compared with non-shared clonotypes, the clonotypes found in all four sorted-subset donors had higher generation probabilities. Based on pairwise subsampling, the degree of clonotype sharing among donors was expected to be affected by sequencing depth.

Using the deep immunoSEQ assay, TCR CDR3 regions were amplified from genomic DNA by multiplex PCR. Extracted genomic DNA from each cell subset was distributed evenly across all wells of several immunoSEQ 96-well plates, and each plate was treated as a replicate. For sorted subsets, each replicate PCR was loaded with around 220 ng genomic DNA, equivalent to about 33,000 T cell genomes. Purified libraries were measured with a Qubit 3.0 fluorometer, size-checked on a Bioanalyzer 2100, and measured again with the KAPA Library Quantification kit. Every immunoSEQ 96-well plate was sequenced on a dedicated single-read 150-cycle Illumina NextSeq 550 flow cell. The authors' pipeline ran thus. Because only junctional sequences without quality scores were contained in the immunoSEQ output, filtering matching that applied to full-length reads could not be performed. To assign V/J genes and CDR3, sequences were annotated using PyIR, a Python wrapper for IgBLAST v1.9, with IMGT germline references. Reads were filtered out if the reads had weak V/J assignments (E-value above 1e-6), no CDR3, stop codons, out-of-frame junctions, or ambiguous translated residues. V3J clonotypes were defined as sequences sharing an identical inferred V gene, J gene, and CDR3 amino acid sequence. Percentage overlap between repertoires was computed as shared unique clonotypes divided by the size of the smaller repertoire. Repertoire richness was assessed with RTK rarefaction, the Chao1 estimator, and Recon v2.1 estimates of unobserved clonotypes. Generation probabilities for all TCRbeta clonotypes obtained by the gDNA method from a handful of donors were computed using OLGA. Entries here come from immuneACCESS through TCRdb and include only in-frame sequences with V and J called. Some clones fail to appear in such tables; in the studies checked, an unresolved V gene covers under half of the shortfall, and the cause of the remainder is unknown. V, J and clone size reflect that table, while D and trimming were determined from the DNA. The sample includes around 1,900,000 clones, with around 95% observed a single time. The top ten constitute about 1.7% of the sample.

The junction carries 5 bases between V and J, which are trimmed by 2 bases and 13 bases respectively. The CDR3 spans 9 residues, from the cysteine through the phenylalanine. The entry retains the CDR3 DNA only, 27 bases that are in frame from base 1. As encoded in the germline V gene, CDR1 is KGHSH while CDR2 is LQKENI. CD8 naive samples were obtained by positive selection for CCR7 among CD45RO-negative cells, yielding a CD45RA+CCR7+ population from which TemRA cells were excluded. The donors were healthy, HIV-negative adults with no recently reported acute infections or vaccinations. All donors were Caucasian adults living in Nashville, Tennessee, USA. Blood was obtained by leukapheresis, after which PBMCs were separated by Ficoll-Histopaque density gradient centrifugation and cryopreserved in liquid nitrogen vapor phase. Analytical flow cytometry was used to check the purity and quantity of each magnetically sorted T cell population. From each sorted fraction, genomic DNA was isolated and quantified by UV absorbance on a Nanodrop 2000c.

The source is a man aged 18 to 30 in good health. Some clones in this sample may be carry-over from other donors' samples. The chain is assembled from TRBV18 and TRBJ2-5, with the D gene call left open. The sequenced material came from naive CD8+ T cells from PBMCs. The sample's cell subset or site label, decoded: CD45RA+CCR7+. For the CDR3, the sequence is CASSPRRYF. The bases are TGTGCCAGCTCACCAAGACGGTACTTC.